A selection of T cell receptor beta chains follows, all from one sample in a study of cytomegalovirus exposure and HLA in healthy donors. Data came from immunoSEQ multiplex PCR; TCRdb stores just in-frame clones and leaves some out. Here the sample spans over 120,000 clones, more than 75% being singletons. Sample: PBMCs. The origin of the receptors is a woman aged 18-29 years in good health and CMV-seropositive. Both conserved end residues are part of each CDR3. The D gene is left open where the match is weak. Size values are once, few and many counts, or a class for expanded clones, and some rows have none.

D gene	clone size	V gene	J gene	CDR3 DNA	CDR3 protein
TRBD1	-	TRBV28	TRBJ1-5	TGTGCCAGCAGGCCAGACAGGGGCAACAATCAGCCCCAGCATTTT	CASRPDRGNNQPQHF
TRBD1	few	TRBV5-4	TRBJ2-6	TGTGCCAGCAGCCATATAGGGGGCGCTGGGGCCAACGTCCTGACTTTC	CASSHIGGAGANVLTF
-	-	TRBV5-6	TRBJ1-2	TGTGCCAGCAGCTTGCAGCCAGGCGACTATGGCTACACCTTC	CASSLQPGDYGYTF
TRBD1	-	TRBV14	TRBJ1-3	TGTGCCAGCAGCCCGTGGGACAGCGGCCTATATTTT	CASSPWDSGLYF
-	-	TRBV19	TRBJ2-1	TGTGCCAGTAGTATCCAGGGCGGCAATGAGCAGTTCTTC	CASSIQGGNEQFF
TRBD1	-	TRBV6-1	TRBJ1-5	TGTGCCAGCAGTGTAGAAGGGGGCGCCCTTCAGCCCCAGCATTTT	CASSVEGGALQPQHF
TRBD2	-	TRBV2	TRBJ2-5	TGTGCCAGCAGCCGCGGGGGGGCGCGGGAGACCCAGTACTTC	CASSRGGARETQYF
-	-	TRBV6-6	TRBJ1-6	TGTGCCAGCATTAAAACAGGGAATGGGAATTCACCCCTCCACTTT	CASIKTGNGNSPLHF
TRBD1	-	TRBV7-2	TRBJ2-7	TGTGCCAGCAGCTCCCGACAGGGGGTTTACGAGCAGTACTTC	CASSSRQGVYEQYF
-	-	TRBV2	TRBJ1-1	TGTGCCTCCCGAGGGGGTAAGAACACTGAAGCTTTCTTT	CASRGGKNTEAFF
-	few	TRBV6-6	TRBJ1-6	TGTGCCAGCAGTTCCGACAGCTCCGGCTCACCCCTCCACTTT	CASSSDSSGSPLHF
TRBD1	-	TRBV18	TRBJ1-6	TGTGCCAGCTCCCCACGGGACAGGGATGATTCACCCCTCCACTTT	CASSPRDRDDSPLHF
TRBD1	-	TRBV5-5	TRBJ1-1	TGTGCCAGCAGCTTCGGGACAGCTATGAACACTGAAGCTTTCTTT	CASSFGTAMNTEAFF
TRBD2	few	TRBV4-3	TRBJ2-5	TGCGCCAGCAGCCAAGCTAGCGGGGGGGGAGAGACCCAGTACTTC	CASSQASGGGETQYF
-	few	TRBV6-5	TRBJ2-5	TGTGCCAGCAGTTACTCGGTGGCGGGGGCTCCAAGGTCTTACTTC	CASSYSVAGAPRSYF
-	-	TRBV6-1	TRBJ1-1	TGTGCCAGCTGCAGGGGTAACACTGAAGCTTTCTTT	CASCRGNTEAFF
-	-	TRBV9	TRBJ1-3	TGTGCCAGCAGCGTAACGGGAGACACCATATATTTT	CASSVTGDTIYF
TRBD1	few	TRBV13	TRBJ2-5	TGTGCCAGCAGCCGGACAGGCCCAGGGGAGACCCAGTACTTC	CASSRTGPGETQYF
TRBD1	once	TRBV6-5	TRBJ2-2	TGTGCCAGCAGAGGGACAGGGGGTACCGGGGAGCTGTTTTTT	CASRGTGGTGELFF
-	-	TRBV6-1	TRBJ2-7	TGTGCCAGCAGTGAAGGACCCAACCCGAGGACCTACGAGCAGTACTTC	CASSEGPNPRTYEQYF
-	once	TRBV29-1	TRBJ1-1	TGCAGCGTCCAAGAAGGGGAATGGACTGAAGCTTTCTTT	CSVQEGEWTEAFF
-	few	TRBV5-4	TRBJ2-7	TGTGCCAGCAGCCTGGTGGAGGACTACGAGCAGTACTTC	CASSLVEDYEQYF
-	-	TRBV5-6	TRBJ2-2	TGTGCCAGCAGCTTGGGGGAGTTAAGACTTTCCACCGGGGAGCTGTTTTTT	CASSLGELRLSTGELFF
-	-	TRBV7-2	TRBJ2-7	TGTGCCAGCAGCCCATACCCAGGAAGCGAGCAGTACTTC	CASSPYPGSEQYF
TRBD2	-	TRBV7-9	TRBJ2-3	TGTGCCAGCAGCTTAGGTTCACTAGCGGGGGAGACAGATACGCAGTATTTT	CASSLGSLAGETDTQYF
-	-	TRBV6-4	TRBJ1-1	TGTGCCAGCAGCCGCGAGATGGGGGGGACTGAAGCTTTCTTT	CASSREMGGTEAFF
-	-	TRBV6-5	TRBJ1-6	TGTGCCAGCAGGCCGACCCCAGGGATAAATTCACCCCTCCACTTT	CASRPTPGINSPLHF
-	few	TRBV6-6	TRBJ2-5	TGTGCCAGCAGAGACAGCCAAGAGACCCAGTACTTC	CASRDSQETQYF